One sample yielded the 8 T cell receptor beta chains listed below, sequenced in a study of shared T cell receptors in the human thymus. Assay: immunoSEQ multiplex PCR; the TCRdb copy retains only in-frame clones and omits some. In the table there are about 500,000 clones, around three quarters of which are singletons. These same data were also listed under a study on human thymus T cells.

Material: thymocytes. The receptors were sampled from a boy younger than two with a congenital heart defect.

The V call is TRBV7-9, the J call TRBJ2-7; TRBD2 agrees at 10 bases. Germline assignment: CDR1 SEHNR and CDR2 FQNEAQ (reference sequence). The CDR3 totals 16 residues. With 1 base clipped from V and 0 bases from J, the junction kept 3 bases outside the gene matches. DNA for the CDR3: TGTGCCAGCAGCTTAGGCGGACTAGCGGCCTCCTACGAGCAGTACTTC. Its protein product is CASSLGGLAASYEQYF.

There are a few counts of this clone. This chain links TRBV30 with TRBJ2-1; D gene ambiguous. Germline V gene data show CDR1 as GTSNPN and CDR2 as SVGIG (reference sequence). Between the trimmed V and J ends, which lost 3 bases and 1 base, there was a span of 4 bases. The CDR3 loop spans 12 amino acids. CDR3 loop: CAWRLSYNEQFF. The CDR3 DNA sequence: TGTGCCTGGAGGTTATCCTACAATGAGCAGTTCTTC.

This chain connects TRBV7-9 to TRBJ1-2, with a weak D call TRBD1 (6 bases). The germline CDR1 and CDR2 sequences are SEHNR and FQNEAQ (reference sequence). CDR3 length: 19 residues. Trimming took off 1 base at V and 5 bases at J, with 26 bases between the two ends. CDR3 loop: CASSLVLTGSQRVDYGYTF. Here the CDR3 DNA reads TGTGCCAGCAGCTTAGTCCTAACAGGGAGCCAGAGAGTGGATTATGGCTACACCTTC.

V usage is TRBV15 and J usage is TRBJ1-1, with D possibly being TRBD1 (5 bases). Germline V gene sequence: CDR1 LNHNV, CDR2 YYDKDF (reference sequence). V gave up 4 bases and J gave up 1 base, with 16 bases separating them. This CDR3 is built from 16 residues. DNA of the CDR3: TGTGCCACCAGCATACGCAGGGTAGATACGAACACTGAAGCTTTCTTT. Protein sequence: CATSIRRVDTNTEAFF.

This clone appeared once. The chain uses TRBV15 and TRBJ2-7, with 10 bases matching TRBD1. The CDR3 spans 16 residues. The junction had 10 bases not matched to a gene; V was cut back by 3 bases and J by 5 bases. The germline V gene has CDR1 LNHNV and CDR2 YYDKDF (reference sequence). This CDR3 reads CATSSAQGQGHNEQYF. The DNA for the CDR3 is TGTGCCACCAGCAGCGCCCAGGGACAGGGGCACAACGAGCAGTACTTC.

The table lists this clone with a count of one. V gene TRBV28 combines with J gene TRBJ2-3; TRBD1 matches 7 bases. Germline assignment: CDR1 MDHEN and CDR2 SYDVKM. The J segment lost 0 bases and the V segment lost 6 bases, leaving 12 bases of the junction unmatched. The CDR3 extends over 17 amino acids. In nucleotides, the CDR3 is TGTGCCAGCAGGCCACCGGGCAGGGGGAGTAGCACAGATACGCAGTATTTT. Its protein is CASRPPGRGSSTDTQYF.

This chain connects TRBV27 to TRBJ1-1; D not certain. CDR1 and CDR2 from the germline V gene are MNHEY and SMNVEV (reference sequence). The V gene lost 0 bases and the J gene lost 0 bases, with 8 bases spanning the gap. The CDR3 is made up of 15 amino acids. The CDR3 DNA reads as TGTGCCAGCAGTTTATCGGGTACTATGAACACTGAAGCTTTCTTT. Protein: CASSLSGTMNTEAFF.

Details on this clone: At the DNA level, this CDR3 is encoded by other sequences in the same sample as well. This rearrangement joins TRBV28 to TRBJ1-5; 7 bases fit TRBD1. The germline CDR1 and CDR2 sequences are MDHEN and SYDVKM. The CDR3 covers 16 residues. V shed 5 bases, J shed 6 bases, and the junction held 13 bases outside the gene matches. CDR3: CASSPPIQGWGQPQHF. CDR3 nucleotide sequence: TGTGCCAGCAGTCCTCCTATACAGGGGTGGGGTCAGCCCCAGCATTTT. The full variable domain, with the rest looked up from reference TRBV28 and TRBJ1-5, is DVKVTQSSRYLVKRTGEKVFLECVQDMDHENMFWYRQDPGLGLRLIYFSYDVKMKEKGDIPEGYSVSREKKERFSLILESASTNQTSMYLCASSPPIQGWGQPQHFGDGTRLSIL.